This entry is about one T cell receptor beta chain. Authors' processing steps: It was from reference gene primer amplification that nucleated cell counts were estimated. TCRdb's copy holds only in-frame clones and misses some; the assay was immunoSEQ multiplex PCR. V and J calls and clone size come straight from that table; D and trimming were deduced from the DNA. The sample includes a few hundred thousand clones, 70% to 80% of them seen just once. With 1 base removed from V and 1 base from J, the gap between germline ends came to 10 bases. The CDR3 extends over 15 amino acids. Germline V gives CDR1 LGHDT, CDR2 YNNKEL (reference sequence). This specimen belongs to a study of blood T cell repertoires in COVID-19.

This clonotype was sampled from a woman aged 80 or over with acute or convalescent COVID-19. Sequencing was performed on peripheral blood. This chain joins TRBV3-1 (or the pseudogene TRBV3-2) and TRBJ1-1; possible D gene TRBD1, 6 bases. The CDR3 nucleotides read TGTGCCAGCAGCCAAGCCGGGACAAAGAACACTGAAGCTTTCTTT. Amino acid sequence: CASSQAGTKNTEAFF.